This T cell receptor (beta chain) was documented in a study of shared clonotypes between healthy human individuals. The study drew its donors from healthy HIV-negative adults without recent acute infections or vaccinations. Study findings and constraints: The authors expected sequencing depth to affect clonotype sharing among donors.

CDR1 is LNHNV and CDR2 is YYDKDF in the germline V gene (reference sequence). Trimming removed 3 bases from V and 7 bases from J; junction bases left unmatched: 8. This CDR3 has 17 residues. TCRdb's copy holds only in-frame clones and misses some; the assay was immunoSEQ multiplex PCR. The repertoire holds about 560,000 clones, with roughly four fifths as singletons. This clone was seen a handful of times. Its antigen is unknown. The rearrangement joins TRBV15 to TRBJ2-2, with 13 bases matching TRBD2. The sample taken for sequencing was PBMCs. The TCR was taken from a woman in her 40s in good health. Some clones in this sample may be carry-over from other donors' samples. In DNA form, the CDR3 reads TGTGCCACCAGCAGGGTTGGACTAGCGGGAGCGATCGGGGAGCTGTTTTTT. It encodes CATSRVGLAGAIGELFF.